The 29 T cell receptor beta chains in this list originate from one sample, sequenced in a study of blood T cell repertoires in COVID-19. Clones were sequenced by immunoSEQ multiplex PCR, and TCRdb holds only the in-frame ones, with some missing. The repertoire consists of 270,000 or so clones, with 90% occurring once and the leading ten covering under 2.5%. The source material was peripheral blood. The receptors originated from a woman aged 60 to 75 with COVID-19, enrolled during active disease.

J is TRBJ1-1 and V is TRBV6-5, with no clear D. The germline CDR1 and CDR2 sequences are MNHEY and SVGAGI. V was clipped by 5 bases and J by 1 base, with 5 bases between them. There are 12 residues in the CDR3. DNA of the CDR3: TGTGCCAGCAGTAGGAGGAACACTGAAGCTTTCTTT. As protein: CASSRRNTEAFF.

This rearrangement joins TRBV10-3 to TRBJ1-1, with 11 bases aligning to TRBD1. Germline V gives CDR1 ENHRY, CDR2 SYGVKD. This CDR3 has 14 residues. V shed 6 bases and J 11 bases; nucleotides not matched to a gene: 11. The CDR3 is CAIRNMDRGRRAFF. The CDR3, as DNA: TGTGCCATCAGGAATATGGACAGGGGGCGCAGGGCTTTCTTT.

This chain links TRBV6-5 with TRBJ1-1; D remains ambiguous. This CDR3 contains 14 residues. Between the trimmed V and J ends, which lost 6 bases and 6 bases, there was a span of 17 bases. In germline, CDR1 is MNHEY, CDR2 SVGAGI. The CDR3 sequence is CASRSGGLGAEAFF. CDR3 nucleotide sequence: TGTGCCAGCAGGAGCGGAGGGCTGGGCGCTGAAGCTTTCTTT.

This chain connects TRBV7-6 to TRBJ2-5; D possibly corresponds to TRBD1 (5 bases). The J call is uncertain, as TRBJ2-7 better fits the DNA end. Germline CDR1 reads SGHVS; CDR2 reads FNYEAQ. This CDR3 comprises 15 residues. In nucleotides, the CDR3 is TGTGCCAGCAGCTTATGGGCAGACAGCTCCTACGAGCAGTACTTC. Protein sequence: CASSLWADSSYEQYF.

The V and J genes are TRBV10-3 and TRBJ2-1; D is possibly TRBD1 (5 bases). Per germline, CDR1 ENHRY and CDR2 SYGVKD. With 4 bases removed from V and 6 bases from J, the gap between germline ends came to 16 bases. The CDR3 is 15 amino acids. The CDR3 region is CAISARQYNTNEQFF. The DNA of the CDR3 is TGTGCCATCAGTGCCCGACAGTATAACACCAATGAGCAGTTCTTC.

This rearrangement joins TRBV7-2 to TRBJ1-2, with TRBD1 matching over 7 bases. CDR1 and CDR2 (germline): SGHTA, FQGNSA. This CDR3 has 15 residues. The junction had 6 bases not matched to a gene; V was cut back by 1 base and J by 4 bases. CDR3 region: CASSLVIGGGYGYTF. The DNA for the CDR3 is TGTGCCAGCAGCTTAGTAATAGGGGGCGGCTATGGCTACACCTTC.

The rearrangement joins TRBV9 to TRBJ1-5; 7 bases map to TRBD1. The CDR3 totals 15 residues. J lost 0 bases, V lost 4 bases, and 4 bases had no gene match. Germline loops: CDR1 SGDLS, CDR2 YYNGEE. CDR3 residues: CASSTDRDSNQPQHF. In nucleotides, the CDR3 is TGTGCCAGCAGCACCGACAGGGATAGCAATCAGCCCCAGCATTTT. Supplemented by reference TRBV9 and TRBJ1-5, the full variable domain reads DSGVTQTPKHLITATGQRVTLRCSPRSGDLSVYWYQQSLDQGLQFLIQYYNGEERAKGNILERFSAQQFPDLHSELNLSSLELGDSALYFCASSTDRDSNQPQHFGDGTRLSIL.

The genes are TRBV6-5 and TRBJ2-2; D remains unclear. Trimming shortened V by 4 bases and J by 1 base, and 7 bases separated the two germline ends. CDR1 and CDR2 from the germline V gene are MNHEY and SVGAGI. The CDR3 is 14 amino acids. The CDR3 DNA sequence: TGTGCCAGCAGTTTGAACAGGAACACCGGGGAGCTGTTTTTT. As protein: CASSLNRNTGELFF.

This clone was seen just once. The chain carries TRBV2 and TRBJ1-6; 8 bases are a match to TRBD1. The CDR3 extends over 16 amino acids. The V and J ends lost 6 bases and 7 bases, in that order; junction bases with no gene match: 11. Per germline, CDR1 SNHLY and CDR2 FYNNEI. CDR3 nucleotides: TGTGCCAGCAGGGGAATCGGACAGGGCGAGAATTCACCCCTCCACTTT. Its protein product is CASRGIGQGENSPLHF.

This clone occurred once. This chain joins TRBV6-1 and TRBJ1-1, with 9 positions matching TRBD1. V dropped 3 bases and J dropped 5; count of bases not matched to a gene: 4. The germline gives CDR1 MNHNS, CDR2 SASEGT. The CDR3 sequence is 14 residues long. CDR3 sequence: CASSDGQGRTEAFF. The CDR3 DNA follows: TGTGCCAGCAGTGACGGACAGGGGAGGACTGAAGCTTTCTTT.

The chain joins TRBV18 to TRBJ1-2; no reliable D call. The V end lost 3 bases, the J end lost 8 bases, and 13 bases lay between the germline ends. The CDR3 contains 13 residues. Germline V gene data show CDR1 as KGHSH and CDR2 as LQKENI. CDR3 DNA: TGTGCCAGCTCACCCTCGGAGGGTGGCGGCTACACCTTC. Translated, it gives CASSPSEGGGYTF.

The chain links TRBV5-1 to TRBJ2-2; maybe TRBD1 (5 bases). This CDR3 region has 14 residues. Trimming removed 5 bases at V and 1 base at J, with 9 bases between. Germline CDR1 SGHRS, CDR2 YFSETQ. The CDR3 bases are TGCGCCAGCAGATCCACAGGGAACACCGGGGAGCTGTTTTTT. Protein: CASRSTGNTGELFF.

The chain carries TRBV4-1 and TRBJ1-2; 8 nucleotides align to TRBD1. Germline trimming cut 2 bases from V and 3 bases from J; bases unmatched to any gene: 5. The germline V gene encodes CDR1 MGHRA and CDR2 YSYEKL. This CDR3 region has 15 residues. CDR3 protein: CASSQLQGGDYGYTF. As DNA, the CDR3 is TGCGCCAGCAGCCAATTACAGGGGGGTGACTATGGCTACACCTTC.

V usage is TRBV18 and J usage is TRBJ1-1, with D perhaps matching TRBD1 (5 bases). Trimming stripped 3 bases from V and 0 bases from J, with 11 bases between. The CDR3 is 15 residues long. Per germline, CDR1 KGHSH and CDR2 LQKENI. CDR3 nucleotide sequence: TGTGCCAGCTCACCCGGGCGGGGGATGAACACTGAAGCTTTCTTT. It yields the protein CASSPGRGMNTEAFF. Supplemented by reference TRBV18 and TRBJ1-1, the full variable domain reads NAGVMQNPRHLVRRRGQEARLRCSPMKGHSHVYWYRQLPEEGLKFMVYLQKENIIDESGMPKERFSAEFPKEGPSILRIQQVVRGDSAAYFCASSPGRGMNTEAFFGQGTRLTVV.

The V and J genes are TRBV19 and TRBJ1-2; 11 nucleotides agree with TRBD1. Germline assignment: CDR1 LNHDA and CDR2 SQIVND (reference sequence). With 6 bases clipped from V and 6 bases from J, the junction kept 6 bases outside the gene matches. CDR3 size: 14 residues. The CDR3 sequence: CASSAGTGGDGYTF. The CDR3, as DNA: TGTGCCAGTAGCGCCGGGACAGGGGGTGATGGCTACACCTTC. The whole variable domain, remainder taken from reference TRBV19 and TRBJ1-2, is DGGITQSPKYLFRKEGQNVTLSCEQNLNHDAMYWYRQDPGQGLRLIYYSQIVNDFQKGDIAEGYSVSREKKESFPLTVTSAQKNPTAFYLCASSAGTGGDGYTFGSGTRLTVV.

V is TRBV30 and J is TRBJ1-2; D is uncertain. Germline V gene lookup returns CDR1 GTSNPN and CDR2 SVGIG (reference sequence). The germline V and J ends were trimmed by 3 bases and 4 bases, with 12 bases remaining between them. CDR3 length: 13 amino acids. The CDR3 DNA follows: TGTGCCTGGAGATCGGGGAGGGCCTATGGCTACACCTTC. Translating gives CAWRSGRAYGYTF.

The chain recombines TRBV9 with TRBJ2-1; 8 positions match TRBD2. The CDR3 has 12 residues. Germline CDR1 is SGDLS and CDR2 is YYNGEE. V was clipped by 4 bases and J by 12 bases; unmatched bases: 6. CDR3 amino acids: CASSTAAGGQFF. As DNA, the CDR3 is TGTGCCAGCAGCACCGCCGCGGGAGGGCAGTTCTTC.

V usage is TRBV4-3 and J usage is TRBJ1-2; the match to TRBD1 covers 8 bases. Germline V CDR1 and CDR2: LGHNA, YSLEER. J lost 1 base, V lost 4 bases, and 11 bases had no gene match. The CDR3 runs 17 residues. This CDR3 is CASSPNGGQEINYGYTF. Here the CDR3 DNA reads TGCGCCAGCAGCCCTAACGGGGGACAGGAGATTAACTATGGCTACACCTTC.

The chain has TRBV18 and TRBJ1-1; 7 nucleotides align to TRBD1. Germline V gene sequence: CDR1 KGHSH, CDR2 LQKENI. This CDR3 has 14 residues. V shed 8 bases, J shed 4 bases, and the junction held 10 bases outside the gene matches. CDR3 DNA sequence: TGTGCCAGCGCAAGGGCAGGGGGAGGCACTGAAGCTTTCTTT. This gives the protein CASARAGGGTEAFF.

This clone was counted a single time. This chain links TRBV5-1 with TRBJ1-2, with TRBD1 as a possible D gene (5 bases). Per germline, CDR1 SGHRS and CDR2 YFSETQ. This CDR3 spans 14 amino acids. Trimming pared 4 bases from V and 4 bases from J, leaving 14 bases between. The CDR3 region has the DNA TGCGCCAGCAGCCCGGGCCCGGGGGGCTATGGCTACACCTTC. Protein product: CASSPGPGGYGYTF.

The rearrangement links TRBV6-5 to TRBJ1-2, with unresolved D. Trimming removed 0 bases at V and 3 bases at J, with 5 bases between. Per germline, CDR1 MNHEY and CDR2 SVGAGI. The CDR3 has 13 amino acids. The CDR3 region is CASSYSPDYGYTF. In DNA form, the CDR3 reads TGTGCCAGCAGTTACTCGCCAGACTATGGCTACACCTTC.

CDR3 sequence reads: CAISEGTGGREKLFF. CDR3 nucleotide sequence: TGTGCCATCAGTGAAGGGACAGGGGGGCGGGAAAAACTGTTTTTT. This chain uses TRBV10-3 with TRBJ1-4, with 11 bases aligning to TRBD1. With V trimmed by 3 bases and J by 8 bases, 5 bases remained unmatched. Germline CDR1 and CDR2: ENHRY and SYGVKD. This CDR3 is 15 amino acids long.

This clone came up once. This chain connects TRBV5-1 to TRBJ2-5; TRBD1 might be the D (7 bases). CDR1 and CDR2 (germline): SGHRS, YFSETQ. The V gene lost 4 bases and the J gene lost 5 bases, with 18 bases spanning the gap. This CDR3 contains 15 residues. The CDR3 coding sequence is TGCGCCAGCAGCGGGGACAGCCGGGAGACGGAGACCCAGTACTTC. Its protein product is CASSGDSRETETQYF.

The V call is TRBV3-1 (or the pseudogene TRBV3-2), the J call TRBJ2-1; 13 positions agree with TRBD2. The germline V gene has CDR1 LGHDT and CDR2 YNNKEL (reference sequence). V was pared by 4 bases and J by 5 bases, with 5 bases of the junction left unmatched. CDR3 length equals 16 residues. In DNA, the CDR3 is TGTGCCAGCAGCCGGGGGACTAGCGGGGCGGACAATGAGCAGTTCTTC. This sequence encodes CASSRGTSGADNEQFF.

The CDR3 protein is CASSPGFGGGANQPQHF. CDR3 DNA sequence: TGTGCCAGCAGCCCTGGGTTTGGGGGAGGGGCCAATCAGCCCCAGCATTTT. V is TRBV2 and J is TRBJ1-5, with D perhaps TRBD1 (5 bases). Trimming stripped 6 bases from V and 3 bases from J, with 21 bases between. Germline V CDR1 and CDR2: SNHLY, FYNNEI. The CDR3 is 17 amino acids. Full variable domain (remainder filled in from reference TRBV2 and TRBJ1-5): EPEVTQTPSHQVTQMGQEVILRCVPISNHLYFYWYRQILGQKVEFLVSFYNNEISEKSEIFDDQFSVERPDGSNFTLKIRSTKLEDSAMYFCASSPGFGGGANQPQHFGDGTRLSIL.

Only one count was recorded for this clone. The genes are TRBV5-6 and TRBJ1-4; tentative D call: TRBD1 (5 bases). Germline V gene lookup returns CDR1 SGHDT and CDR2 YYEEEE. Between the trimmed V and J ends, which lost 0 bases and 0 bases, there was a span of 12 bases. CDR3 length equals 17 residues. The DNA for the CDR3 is TGTGCCAGCAGCTTGGGGCGGAGGGGCCCAACTAATGAAAAACTGTTTTTT. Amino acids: CASSLGRRGPTNEKLFF.

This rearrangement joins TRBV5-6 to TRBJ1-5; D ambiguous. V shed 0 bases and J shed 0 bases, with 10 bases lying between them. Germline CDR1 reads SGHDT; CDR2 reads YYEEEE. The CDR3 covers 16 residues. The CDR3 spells CASSLERGYSNQPQHF. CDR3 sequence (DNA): TGTGCCAGCAGCTTGGAACGGGGTTATAGCAATCAGCCCCAGCATTTT.

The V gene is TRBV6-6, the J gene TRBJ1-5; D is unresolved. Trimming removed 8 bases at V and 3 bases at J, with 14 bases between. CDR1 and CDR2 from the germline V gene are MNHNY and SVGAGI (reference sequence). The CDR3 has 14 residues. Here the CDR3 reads CASASFLSNQPQHF. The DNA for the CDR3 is TGTGCCAGCGCGTCGTTTCTGTCCAATCAGCCCCAGCATTTT.

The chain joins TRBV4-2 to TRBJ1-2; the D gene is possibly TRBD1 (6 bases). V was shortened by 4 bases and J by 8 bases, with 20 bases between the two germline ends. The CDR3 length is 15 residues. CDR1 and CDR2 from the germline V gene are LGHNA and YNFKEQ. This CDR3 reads CASSPLQGSGRGYTF. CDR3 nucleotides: TGTGCCAGCAGCCCGTTACAGGGTTCGGGACGCGGCTACACCTTC.